The T cell receptor beta chain described here comes from a study of metastatic and nonmetastatic thyroid tumors. The CDR3 runs 14 residues. CDR1 DFQATT and CDR2 SNEGSKA come from the germline V gene (reference sequence). In regard to this clone: Its antigen is unidentified. Germline is not matched at one junction end, which may reflect a read error.

Study results and limitations: Benign nodules reportedly had significantly lower TCR beta diversity than malignant thyroid tumors in blood and tumor.

All patients were untreated before thyroid surgery. Per the authors' pipeline: A papillary thyroid cancer distant-metastasis classifier was built from CDR3 differences across clinicopathological groups. TCRdb re-processed the PCR reads through MiXCR. TCRdb assigned the V and J calls; the authors' analysis was not used. Here the sample spans 30,000 to 40,000 clones, around 17% being singletons. The sequence was obtained from a male donor with papillary thyroid cancer or a benign thyroid nodule (not recorded which). Some clones in this sample may be carry-over from other donors' samples. V is TRBV20-1 and J is TRBJ2-1, with TRBD2 as a possible D gene (7 bases). Sequenced sample: blood. Here the CDR3 DNA reads TGCAGTGCTAGAGATGCAGGGGACTACAATGAGAAGTTCTTC. Its translation is CSARDAGDYNEKFF.